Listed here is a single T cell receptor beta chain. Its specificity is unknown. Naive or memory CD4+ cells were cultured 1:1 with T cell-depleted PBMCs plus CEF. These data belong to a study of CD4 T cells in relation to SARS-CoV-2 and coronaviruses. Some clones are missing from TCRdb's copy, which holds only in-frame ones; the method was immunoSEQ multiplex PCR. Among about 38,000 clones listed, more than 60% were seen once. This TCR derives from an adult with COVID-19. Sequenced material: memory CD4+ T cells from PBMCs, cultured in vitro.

The CDR3 DNA follows: TGTGCCAGCAGCGCATTGTCCGGCACTGAAGCTTTCTTT. Translating it yields CASSALSGTEAFF. The chain couples TRBV7-9 to TRBJ1-1; D unclear. Germline V CDR1 and CDR2: SEHNR, FQNEAQ (reference sequence). Trimming stripped 5 bases from V and 4 bases from J, with 11 bases between. CDR3 length: 13 amino acids.